Following are 5 T cell receptor beta chains from one sample sequenced in a study of blood T cell repertoires in COVID-19 (TCRdb year 2020). The method behind the library was the immunoSEQ multiplex PCR assay. Not all clones reach the TCRdb copy of this immuneACCESS table, which keeps in-frame sequences only. Checked studies attribute under half of the gap to unresolved V genes and leave the rest unexplained. Here the sample has about 160,000 clones; around 80% occur a single time. The top ten clones comprise roughly 8.6% of the sample. Sequencing used PBMCs or T cells enriched from blood (not recorded which). The source is a woman aged 45-65 years who had recovered from COVID-19.

The chain has TRBV11-1 and TRBJ1-6; TRBD1 aligns across 7 bases. This CDR3 contains 13 residues. Losses at the gene ends were 6 bases for V and 9 bases for J; bases not matched to a gene: 5. Germline CDR1 reads SGHAT; CDR2 reads FQDESV (reference sequence). This CDR3 is CASSSTGSSPLHF. The DNA of the CDR3 is TGTGCCAGCAGTTCGACAGGGAGTTCACCCCTCCACTTT.

The chain joins TRBV10-1 to TRBJ1-5; TRBD1 might be the D (5 bases). The V gene lost 4 bases and the J gene lost 4 bases, with 23 bases spanning the gap. Germline lookup yields CDR1 WNHNN and CDR2 SYGVQD (reference sequence). CDR3 length: 18 amino acids. The CDR3 sequence: CASSGGGGVERTNQPQHF. CDR3 bases: TGCGCCAGCAGTGGGGGGGGAGGGGTAGAGCGGACAAATCAGCCCCAGCATTTT.

The J gene is TRBJ2-3, the V gene TRBV7-3; 8 bases line up with TRBD2. The CDR3 consists of 16 residues. Looked up from germline, CDR1 is SGHTA and CDR2 is FQGTGA. V shed 1 base, J shed 1 base, and the junction held 4 bases outside the gene matches. CDR3 coding DNA: TGTGCCAGCAGCTTAAGGTATAGCGGGGGCACAGATACGCAGTATTTT. Amino acids: CASSLRYSGGTDTQYF.

The chain employs TRBV5-1 and TRBJ1-1, with D perhaps TRBD1 (5 bases). The V and J ends lost 1 base and 6 bases respectively, with 16 bases between them. The germline gives CDR1 SGHRS, CDR2 YFSETQ. This CDR3 region has 15 residues. CDR3 DNA sequence: TGCGCCAGCAGCTTGATCGGGGACGGGAGGCCTGAAGCTTTCTTT. Translated: CASSLIGDGRPEAFF. The full variable domain, in which reference TRBV5-1 and TRBJ1-1 provide the parts outside the CDR3, is KAGVTQTPRYLIKTRGQQVTLSCSPISGHRSVSWYQQTPGQGLQFLFEYFSETQRNKGNFPGRFSGRQFSNSRSEMNVSTLELGDSALYLCASSLIGDGRPEAFFGQGTRLTVV.

V and J are TRBV12-3 or TRBV12-4 and TRBJ1-2; TRBD1 agrees at 7 bases. V lost 4 bases to trimming and J lost 8 bases; unmatched junction nucleotides: 7. The CDR3 sequence is 13 residues long. The CDR3 is CASSSGPRGGYTF. The DNA of the CDR3 is TGTGCCAGCAGTTCCGGACCCAGGGGGGGCTACACCTTC.